A selection of T cell receptor beta chains follows, all from one sample in a study of T-cell memory formation after mild COVID-19. Via MiXCR, TCRdb re-called the 5' RACE reads, giving one row per CDR3 protein. The sample consists of approximately 340,000 distinct CDR3 sequences, approximately 13% of them appearing once. The sample consisted of PBMCs or a T cell subset sorted from them (not recorded which). Receptor source: a man between 18 and 35 years old who had mild COVID-19 (a few samples of this study predate the infection). Cell type and time point are not known. Both conserved end residues are part of each CDR3. A D gene is named only where the DNA matches it firmly. Only part of the rows carry a size: once, few, many, or a class if the clone is expanded.

>TRBV6-2/TRBV6-3|.|TRBJ2-1|few
TGTGCCAGCAGTTACCGCGTACGGGGGCTAGAGCAGTTCTTC
CASSYRVRGLEQFF
>TRBV6-2/TRBV6-3|.|TRBJ1-5|.
TGTGCCAGCAGCCTCCTGGGGACGGTTAATAGCAATCAGCCCCAGCATTTT
CASSLLGTVNSNQPQHF
>TRBV4-1|.|TRBJ1-1|.
TGCGCCAGCAGCCAAGAAGGGATAGGATACACTGAAGCTTTCTTT
CASSQEGIGYTEAFF
>TRBV12-3/TRBV12-4|.|TRBJ2-1|.
TGTGCCAGCAGTTTGTTACTCCAGGTCACCACCACTTACAGTGAGCAGTTCTTC
CASSLLLQVTTTYSEQFF
>TRBV7-6|.|TRBJ2-1|few
TGTGCCAGCAGCTTGCTCGCAGGGGAAGATGAGCAGTTCTTC
CASSLLAGEDEQFF
>TRBV3-1|.|TRBJ1-1|many
TGTGCCAGCAGCCCTGGATTTGGATTTAACACTGAAGCTTTCTTT
CASSPGFGFNTEAFF
>TRBV21-1|.|TRBJ2-2|few
TGTGCCAGCAGCAAAGGGTCGGAAAGGGACACCGGGGAGCTGTTTTTT
CASSKGSERDTGELFF
>TRBV27|.|TRBJ1-6|few
TGTGCCAGCAGTTTATCACGGGCTCCAAATAATTCACCCCTCCACTTT
CASSLSRAPNNSPLHF
>TRBV3-1|.|TRBJ1-5|few
TGTGCCAGCAGCCAAGGTTGGGATCAGCCCCAGCATTTT
CASSQGWDQPQHF
>TRBV15|.|TRBJ2-3|.
TGTGCCACCAGCAGAGATGTGAAGGGTAGGGATACGCAGTATTTT
CATSRDVKGRDTQYF
>TRBV14|TRBD1|TRBJ1-4|.
TGTGCCAGCGGAACAGGGGATATTTGGGAAAAACTGTTTTTT
CASGTGDIWEKLFF
>TRBV9|.|TRBJ1-5|few
TGTGCCAGCAGCGCTTCAGGGGCGGGTCAGCCCCAGCATTTT
CASSASGAGQPQHF
>TRBV18|TRBD2|TRBJ2-1|.
TGTGCCAGCTCACGGACTAGCAGAAATGAGCAGTTCTTC
CASSRTSRNEQFF
>TRBV4-1|.|TRBJ1-4|.
TGCGCCAGCAGCCAAGAGCAGGGGAAGACAACTAATGAAAAACTGTTTTTT
CASSQEQGKTTNEKLFF
>TRBV5-1|.|TRBJ1-3|.
TGCGCCAGCAGCTTGCCGGGTGGGTCGAAGAATACTGGAAACACCATATATTTT
CASSLPGGSKNTGNTIYF
>TRBV6-6|.|TRBJ2-3|.
TGTGCCAGCAGTTTTCGGGTGCCCACAGATACGCAGTATTTT
CASSFRVPTDTQYF
>TRBV7-2|TRBD2|TRBJ2-5|.
TGTGCCAGCAGCTTCCAAACGGGGGGAGGAGAGACCCAGTACTTC
CASSFQTGGGETQYF
>TRBV7-2|.|TRBJ1-2|.
TGTGCCAGCAGCTTAAGGACGGAGAAGCTCTATGGCTACACCTTC
CASSLRTEKLYGYTF
>TRBV25-1|TRBD1|TRBJ1-2|few
TGTGCCAGCAGTCCCCTGGGGACAGGCGAACTTAACTATGGCTACACCTTC
CASSPLGTGELNYGYTF
>TRBV19|.|TRBJ2-2|few
TGTGCCAGTAGTGAGAACACCGGGGAGCTGTTTTTT
CASSENTGELFF
>TRBV6-6|TRBD1|TRBJ1-5|few
TGTGCCAGCACCGAGACAGGGGGTTTGCCCCAGCATTTT
CASTETGGLPQHF
>TRBV20-1|TRBD2|TRBJ2-1|few
TGCAGTGCTGGGGACACGGGGACTAGCGGGGGGCCCGAGGATGAGCAGTTCTTC
CSAGDTGTSGGPEDEQFF
>TRBV29-1|.|TRBJ1-2|.
TGCAGCGTTGAATCCGAGGCAGCAAACTATGGCTACACCTTC
CSVESEAANYGYTF
>TRBV7-2|.|TRBJ2-1|few
TGTGCCAGCAGCTCATCGGCGTGGGCGAGCTCCTACAATGAGCAGTTCTTC
CASSSSAWASSYNEQFF
>TRBV5-1|TRBD1|TRBJ2-7|.
TGCGCCAGCAGCCGGCTCGAGACAGGGGGCGGCTACGAGCAGTACTTC
CASSRLETGGGYEQYF
>TRBV2|TRBD2|TRBJ2-4|.
TGTGCCAGCGGGACCCGGGAGGACATTCAGTACTTC
CASGTREDIQYF
>TRBV4-2|.|TRBJ1-1|few
TGTGCCAGCAGCCAAGATCGCGGAGGTGAAGCTTTCTTT
CASSQDRGGEAFF
>TRBV24-1|TRBD2|TRBJ2-1|.
TGTGCCACCAGTGATGTCCGGGGGGGCAATGAGCAGTTCTTC
CATSDVRGGNEQFF
>TRBV6-2/TRBV6-3|TRBD2|TRBJ2-5|few
TGTGCCAGCACCCCAGTTAGCGGGGGCAAAGAGACCCAGTACTTC
CASTPVSGGKETQYF
>TRBV7-2|TRBD1|TRBJ2-1|few
TGTGCCAGCAGCTTAGGGACAGGGATGTACAATGAGCAGTTCTTC
CASSLGTGMYNEQFF
>TRBV20-1|.|TRBJ1-5|.
TGCAGTGCTAGTCCTACAGGGACCCCCAATCAGCCCCAGCATTTT
CSASPTGTPNQPQHF
>TRBV12-3/TRBV12-4|TRBD2|TRBJ2-1|.
TGTGCCAGCAGTCCTAGCGGGGGGGCCCATGAGCAGTTCTTC
CASSPSGGAHEQFF
>TRBV14|.|TRBJ1-1|.
TGTGCCAGCAGCCAAGAGGGGCGGGGCGGCTGGCACACTGAAGCTTTCTTT
CASSQEGRGGWHTEAFF
>TRBV7-2|TRBD1|TRBJ2-3|.
TGTGCCAGCAGCTTTGGGACAGGCCTCCTGGATACGCAGTATTTT
CASSFGTGLLDTQYF
>TRBV27|.|TRBJ1-2|few
TGTGCCAGCAGTTTCGGCGTCGGGGTCTATGGCTACACCTTC
CASSFGVGVYGYTF
>TRBV28|.|TRBJ1-1|.
TGTGCCAGCAGTTTACGCGGGGAGGGAAAGACTGAAGCTTTCTTT
CASSLRGEGKTEAFF
>TRBV3-1|.|TRBJ2-3|.
TGTGCCAGCAGCCAAGGAAGAATTGACATGCAGTATTTT
CASSQGRIDMQYF
>TRBV12-3/TRBV12-4|.|TRBJ1-2|few
TGTGCCAGCAGTTTAATCTCGGGAAGCTATGGCTACACCTTC
CASSLISGSYGYTF
>TRBV4-3|.|TRBJ2-1|.
TGCGCCAGCAGCCAAGACCCGGGGCGCTATTCCTACAATGAGCAGTTCTTC
CASSQDPGRYSYNEQFF
>TRBV12-3/TRBV12-4|.|TRBJ2-1|many
TGTGCCAGCACCGCCCCAGCCGGGGGGCTGCACAATGAGCAGTTCTTC
CASTAPAGGLHNEQFF
>TRBV4-1|.|TRBJ2-6|many
TGCGCCAGCAGCCAAGAGGGGTTCCCCTCTGGGGCCAACGTCCTGACTTTC
CASSQEGFPSGANVLTF
>TRBV6-1|TRBD1|TRBJ1-6|many
TGTGCCAGCCGATATCTGACAGGGAATTCACCCCTCCACTTT
CASRYLTGNSPLHF
>TRBV5-1|TRBD1|TRBJ2-7|.
TGCGCCAGCAGCTTGGATGGGACAGGGGACTACGAGCAGTACTTC
CASSLDGTGDYEQYF
>TRBV2|.|TRBJ2-6|.
TGTGCCAGCAGCCCCGAGAAATCTGGGGCCAACGTCCTGACTTTC
CASSPEKSGANVLTF
>TRBV4-3|.|TRBJ2-4|.
TGCGCCAGCAGCCAAGGTCAGTGGACCATGGCCAAAAACATTCAGTACTTC
CASSQGQWTMAKNIQYF
>TRBV6-6|TRBD2|TRBJ2-3|few
TGTGCCAGCAGTGTCGGGAGGTTCGCGCAGTATTTT
CASSVGRFAQYF
>TRBV29-1|.|TRBJ1-2|few
TGCAGCGTCCAAACAGGGTACGATGGCTACACCTTC
CSVQTGYDGYTF
>TRBV7-2|TRBD1|TRBJ2-5|.
TGTGCCAGCGCTCAGACAGGGAGAGAGACCCAGTACTTC
CASAQTGRETQYF
>TRBV6-5|TRBD2|TRBJ2-5|.
TGTGCCAGCCGCGGGGGACAAGAGACCCAGTACTTC
CASRGGQETQYF
>TRBV12-3/TRBV12-4|.|TRBJ1-2|.
TGTGCCAGCAGGTTAGCCCATAACTATGGCTACACCTTC
CASRLAHNYGYTF
>TRBV7-2|TRBD2|TRBJ2-1|.
TGTGCCAGCAGATCTGTCCCCGGGACTAGCGGTGGTTACAATGAGCAGTTCTTC
CASRSVPGTSGGYNEQFF
>TRBV6-6|.|TRBJ2-1|many
TGTGCCAGCAGGTGGGGGTCCGGACCCTACAATGAGCAGTTCTTC
CASRWGSGPYNEQFF
>TRBV5-6|.|TRBJ2-1|.
TGTGCCAGCAGCTGGCCTCGGGGAGACAATGAGCAGTTCTTC
CASSWPRGDNEQFF
>TRBV12-1|.|TRBJ2-7|few
TGTGCCAGCAGCTTTGCTGAGGGGAAAGGCCCCTACGAGCAGTACTTC
CASSFAEGKGPYEQYF